This TCR beta chain stems from a study of cytomegalovirus exposure and HLA in healthy donors. Study details: Roughly 180 million T cells yielded 100 million or so unique TCR beta sequences, as an earlier analysis found.

Study conclusions and caveats: Reportedly, a later analysis found an Asian-associated ancestry cluster had fewer N-insertions than the approximately 670-donor mean. Most TCRs appeared rarely, but some public TCRs recurred in many donors.

Trimming stripped 3 bases from V and 4 bases from J, with 8 bases between. This CDR3 spans 13 amino acids. CDR1 is PRHDT and CDR2 is FYEKMQ in the germline V gene (reference sequence). As for this clone: Its antigen is not known.

The primer mix had 60 Vbeta and 13 Jbeta primers. Sequenced by immunoSEQ multiplex PCR; TCRdb stores in-frame clones only, minus some. The sample has 150,000 or so clones. Donors were ostensibly healthy at sampling, although undocumented immune exposures were probable. The sample comprised PBMCs. The gene calls are TRBV13 and TRBJ2-3; D uncertain. The TCR comes from a man between 25 and 39 years old in good health and CMV-seronegative. The CDR3 sequence is CASSFMFADTQYF. CDR3 DNA sequence: TGTGCCAGCAGCTTTATGTTCGCAGATACGCAGTATTTT.